The present T cell receptor beta chain was sequenced within a study of blood T cell repertoires in COVID-19. The germline V and J ends were trimmed by 4 bases and 12 bases, with 20 bases remaining between them. This CDR3 spans 15 amino acids. From germline, CDR1 is SGHDT and CDR2 YYEEEE. TCRdb's table, derived via immunoSEQ multiplex PCR, lists solely in-frame clones and lacks some. The sample shows more than 50,000 clones, roughly 91% of them seen only once. The specimen sequenced was peripheral blood. This receptor was identified in a human donor in a cohort sampled during active COVID-19. The chain employs TRBV5-6 and TRBJ1-6; D uncertain. As DNA, the CDR3 is TGTGCCAGCAGCCGAGCTCGAGGCACTCCGGGACCCCTCCACTTT. Its protein is CASSRARGTPGPLHF. Full variable domain (outside the CDR3, taken from reference TRBV5-6 and TRBJ1-6): DAGVTQSPTHLIKTRGQQVTLRCSPKSGHDTVSWYQQALGQGPQFIFQYYEEEERQRGNFPDRFSGHQFPNYSSELNVNALLLGDSALYLCASSRARGTPGPLHFGNGTRLTVT.